This T cell receptor (beta chain) was retrieved from a study of T cell repertoires in cytomegalovirus infection. At the level of the study: Epitope selection comprised recently identified HLA-C-restricted CMV epitopes and well-studied HLA-B-restricted CMV epitopes. An indication of both CMV infection and matching HLA type came from public TCR beta signatures. Study-wide points: CMV-specific TCR beta clonotypes restricted by HLA-C dominated the ex vivo response. Pooled public TCR beta family frequency picked out CMV carriers with the relevant HLA.

TCRdb passed the reads through MiXCR, listing each CDR3 protein once. The data contain hundreds of thousands of distinct CDR3 sequences, roughly 42% of them singletons. About this clonotype itself: Its specificity is unknown.

The TCR was taken from a human donor in good health (CMV status not recorded). Some clones in this sample may be carry-over from other donors' samples. The input for sequencing was cultured PBMCs, taken from culture after CMV antigen stimulation.

The CDR3 sequence is CASSQADRVEETQYF. CDR3 in DNA: TGCGCCAGCAGCCAAGCAGACAGGGTGGAAGAGACCCAGTACTTC. This chain connects TRBV4-1 to TRBJ2-5, with 7 bases identical to TRBD1. Per germline, CDR1 MGHRA and CDR2 YSYEKL. This CDR3 is built from 15 residues. After removal of 1 base from V and 3 bases from J, the junction contained 5 bases not matched to a gene.